The entry below describes one T cell receptor (beta chain). This specimen belongs to a study of blood T cell repertoires in COVID-19. Method: immunoSEQ multiplex PCR; TCRdb's copy keeps in-frame clones and lacks some. The sample consists of 150,000 to 200,000 clones, approximately 87% of them appearing once. The germline CDR1 and CDR2 sequences are SGHAT and FQNNGV. J gave up 4 bases and V 4 bases, and 7 bases lay outside the gene matches. This CDR3 contains 14 residues. Input material: peripheral blood. The J gene is TRBJ2-7, the V gene TRBV11-2, with 7 bases fitting TRBD2. This sequence originates from a woman aged 70-85 years with COVID-19, enrolled during active disease. The CDR3 DNA reads TGTGCCAGCAGCTCCACCGGGACTACTTACGAGCAGTACTTC. Protein product: CASSSTGTTYEQYF.